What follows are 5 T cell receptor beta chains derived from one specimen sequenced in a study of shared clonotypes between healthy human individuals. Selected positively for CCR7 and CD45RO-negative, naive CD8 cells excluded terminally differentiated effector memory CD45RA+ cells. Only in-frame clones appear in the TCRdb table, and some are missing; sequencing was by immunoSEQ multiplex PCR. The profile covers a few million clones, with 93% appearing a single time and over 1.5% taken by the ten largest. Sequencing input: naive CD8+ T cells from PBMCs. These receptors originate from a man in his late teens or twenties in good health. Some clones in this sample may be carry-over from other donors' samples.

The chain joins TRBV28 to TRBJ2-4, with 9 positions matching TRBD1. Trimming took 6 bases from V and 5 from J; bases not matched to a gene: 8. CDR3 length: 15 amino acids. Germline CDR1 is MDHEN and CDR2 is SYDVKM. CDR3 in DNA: TGTGCCAGCAGCCTAGGGGACAGGGCCCAAAACATTCAGTACTTC. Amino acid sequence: CASSLGDRAQNIQYF.

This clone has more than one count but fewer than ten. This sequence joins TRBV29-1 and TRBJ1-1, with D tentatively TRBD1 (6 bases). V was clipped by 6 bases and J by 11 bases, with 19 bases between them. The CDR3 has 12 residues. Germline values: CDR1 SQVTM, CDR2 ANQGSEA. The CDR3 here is CSVLQGREDAFF. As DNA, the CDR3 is TGCAGCGTCCTACAGGGCCGGGAGGATGCTTTCTTT.

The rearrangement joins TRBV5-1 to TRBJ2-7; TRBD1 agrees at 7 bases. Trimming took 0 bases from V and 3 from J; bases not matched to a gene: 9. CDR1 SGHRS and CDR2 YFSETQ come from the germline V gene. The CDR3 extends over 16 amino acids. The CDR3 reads CASSLGGGRQGYEQYF. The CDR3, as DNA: TGCGCCAGCAGCTTGGGAGGGGGCCGCCAAGGCTACGAGCAGTACTTC. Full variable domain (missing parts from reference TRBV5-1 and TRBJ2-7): KAGVTQTPRYLIKTRGQQVTLSCSPISGHRSVSWYQQTPGQGLQFLFEYFSETQRNKGNFPGRFSGRQFSNSRSEMNVSTLELGDSALYLCASSLGGGRQGYEQYFGPGTRLTVT.

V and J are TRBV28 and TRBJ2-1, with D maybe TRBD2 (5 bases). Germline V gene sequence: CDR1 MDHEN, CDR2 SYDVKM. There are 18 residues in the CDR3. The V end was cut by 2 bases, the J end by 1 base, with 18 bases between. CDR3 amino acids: CASSLERFGVGSYNEQFF. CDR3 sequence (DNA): TGTGCCAGCAGTTTAGAGCGATTCGGGGTGGGTTCCTACAATGAGCAGTTCTTC.

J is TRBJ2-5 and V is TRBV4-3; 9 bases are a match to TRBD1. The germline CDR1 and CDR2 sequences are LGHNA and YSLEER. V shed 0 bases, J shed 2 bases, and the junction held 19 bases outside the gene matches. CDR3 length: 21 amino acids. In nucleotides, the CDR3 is TGCGCCAGCAGCCAAGATGTGGAGTGGCGGAGGGACAGGGCACCACAAGAGACCCAGTACTTC. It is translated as CASSQDVEWRRDRAPQETQYF.